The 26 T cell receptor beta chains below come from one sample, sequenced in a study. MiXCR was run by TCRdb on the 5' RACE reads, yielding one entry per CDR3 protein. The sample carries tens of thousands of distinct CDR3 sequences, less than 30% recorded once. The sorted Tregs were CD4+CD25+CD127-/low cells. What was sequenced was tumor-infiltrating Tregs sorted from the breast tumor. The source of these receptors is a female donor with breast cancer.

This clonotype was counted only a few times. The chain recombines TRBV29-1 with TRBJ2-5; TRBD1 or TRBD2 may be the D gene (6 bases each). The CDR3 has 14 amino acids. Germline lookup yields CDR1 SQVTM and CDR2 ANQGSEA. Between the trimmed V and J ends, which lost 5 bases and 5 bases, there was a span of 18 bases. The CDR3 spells CSVPGGGRGETQYF. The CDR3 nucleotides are TGCAGCGTTCCTGGAGGGGGGCGCGGGGAGACCCAGTACTTC.

Here the CDR3 reads CASSTGTPIKQYF. CDR3 nucleotide sequence: TGTGCCAGCAGTACCGGGACTCCCATCAAGCAGTACTTC. The rearrangement links TRBV28 to TRBJ2-7, with D perhaps TRBD2 (6 bases). Trimming stripped 5 bases from V and 8 bases from J, with 16 bases between. Germline V CDR1 and CDR2: MDHEN, SYDVKM. This CDR3 is 13 amino acids long.

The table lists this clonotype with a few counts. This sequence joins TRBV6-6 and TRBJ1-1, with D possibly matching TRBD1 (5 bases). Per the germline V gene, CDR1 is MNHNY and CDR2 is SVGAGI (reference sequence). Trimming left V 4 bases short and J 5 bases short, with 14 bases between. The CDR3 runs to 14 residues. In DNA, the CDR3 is TGTGCCAGCAGTTTGCAGGGTGGGAAGACTGAAGCTTTCTTT. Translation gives CASSLQGGKTEAFF.

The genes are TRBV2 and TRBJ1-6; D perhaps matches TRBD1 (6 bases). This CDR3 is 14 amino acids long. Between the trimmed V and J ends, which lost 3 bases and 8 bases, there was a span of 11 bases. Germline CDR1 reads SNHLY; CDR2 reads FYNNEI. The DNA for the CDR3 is TGTGCCAGCAGTGAGGGCTACAGGGATTCACCCCTCCACTTT. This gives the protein CASSEGYRDSPLHF.

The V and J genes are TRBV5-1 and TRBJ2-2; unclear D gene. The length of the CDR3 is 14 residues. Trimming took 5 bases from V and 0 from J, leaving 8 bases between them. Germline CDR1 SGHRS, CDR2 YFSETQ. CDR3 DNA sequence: TGCGCCAGCAGTAGTGGTTCGAACACCGGGGAGCTGTTTTTT. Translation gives CASSSGSNTGELFF.

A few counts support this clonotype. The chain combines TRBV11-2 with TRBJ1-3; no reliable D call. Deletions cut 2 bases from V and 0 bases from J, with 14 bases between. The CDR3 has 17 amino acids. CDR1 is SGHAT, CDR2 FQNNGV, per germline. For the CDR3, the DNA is TGTGCCAGCAGCTTATACGCTTTCGTCGTCTCTGGAAACACCATATATTTT. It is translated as CASSLYAFVVSGNTIYF.

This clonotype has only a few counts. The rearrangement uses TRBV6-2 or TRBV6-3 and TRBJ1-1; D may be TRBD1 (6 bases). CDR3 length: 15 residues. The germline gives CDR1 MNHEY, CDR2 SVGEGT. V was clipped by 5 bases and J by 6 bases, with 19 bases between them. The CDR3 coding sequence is TGTGCCAGCAGTGAAGTTCTTTCAGGGGAAGCTGAAGCTTTCTTT. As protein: CASSEVLSGEAEAFF.

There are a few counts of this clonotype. In DNA form, the CDR3 reads TGCGCCAGCAGGACAGATCAAAATCAGCCCCAGCATTTT. This translates into CASRTDQNQPQHF. This chain joins TRBV5-1 and TRBJ1-5; D may be TRBD1 (5 bases). With 5 bases removed from V and 4 bases from J, the gap between germline ends came to 10 bases. The CDR3 runs 13 residues. CDR1 is SGHRS, CDR2 YFSETQ, per germline. Combining the CDR3 with reference TRBV5-1 and TRBJ1-5 gives the whole variable domain KAGVTQTPRYLIKTRGQQVTLSCSPISGHRSVSWYQQTPGQGLQFLFEYFSETQRNKGNFPGRFSGRQFSNSRSEMNVSTLELGDSALYLCASRTDQNQPQHFGDGTRLSIL.

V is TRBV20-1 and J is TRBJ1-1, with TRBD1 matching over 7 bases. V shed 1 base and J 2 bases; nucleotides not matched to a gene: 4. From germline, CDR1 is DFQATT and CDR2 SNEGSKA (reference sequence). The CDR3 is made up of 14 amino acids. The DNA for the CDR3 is TGCAGTGCTAGAGGGGACAGAGCCAACACTGAAGCTTTCTTT. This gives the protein CSARGDRANTEAFF.

CDR3 nucleotide sequence: TGTGCCAGCAGTCCCCCGCCCCCTAGTCCGGAGACCCAGTACTTC. Its translation is CASSPPPPSPETQYF. The chain has TRBV12-3 or TRBV12-4 and TRBJ2-5, with D hard to call. This CDR3 comprises 15 residues. Trimming left V 5 bases short and J 5 bases short, with 18 bases between.

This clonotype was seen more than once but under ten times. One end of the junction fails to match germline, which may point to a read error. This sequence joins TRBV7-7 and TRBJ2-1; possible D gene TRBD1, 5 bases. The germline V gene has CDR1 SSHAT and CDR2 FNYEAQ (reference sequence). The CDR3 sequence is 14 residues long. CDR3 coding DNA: TGTGCTAGCAGCGACGGCCCAGGGTCCAATGAGCAGTTCTTC. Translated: CASSDGPGSNEQFF. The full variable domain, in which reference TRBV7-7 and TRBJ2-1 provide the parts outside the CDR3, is GAGVSQSPRYKVTKRGQDVTLRCDPISSHATLYWYQQALGQGPEFLTYFNYEAQPDKSGLPSDRFSAERPEGSISTLTIQRTEQRDSAMYRCASSDGPGSNEQFFGPGTRLTVL.

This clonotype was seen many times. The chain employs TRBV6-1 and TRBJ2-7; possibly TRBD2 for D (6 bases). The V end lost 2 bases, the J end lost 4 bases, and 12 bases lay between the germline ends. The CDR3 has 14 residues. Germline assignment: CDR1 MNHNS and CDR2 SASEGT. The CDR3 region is CASSESGGEYEQYF. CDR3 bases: TGTGCCAGCAGTGAATCTGGAGGGGAATACGAGCAGTACTTC.

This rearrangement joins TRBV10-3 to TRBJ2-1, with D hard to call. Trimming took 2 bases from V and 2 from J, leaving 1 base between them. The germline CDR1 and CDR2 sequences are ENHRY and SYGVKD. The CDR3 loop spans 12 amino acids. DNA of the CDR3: TGTGCCATCAGTGAGCCCTACAATGAGCAGTTCTTC. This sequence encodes CAISEPYNEQFF.

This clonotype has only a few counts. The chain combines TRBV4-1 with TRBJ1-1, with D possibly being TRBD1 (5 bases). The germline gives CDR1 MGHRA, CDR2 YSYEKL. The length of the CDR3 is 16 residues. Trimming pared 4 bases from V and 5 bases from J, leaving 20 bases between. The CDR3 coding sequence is TGCGCCAGCAGCCCGACGCCCCCGGGACGCGAAACTGAAGCTTTCTTT. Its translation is CASSPTPPGRETEAFF.

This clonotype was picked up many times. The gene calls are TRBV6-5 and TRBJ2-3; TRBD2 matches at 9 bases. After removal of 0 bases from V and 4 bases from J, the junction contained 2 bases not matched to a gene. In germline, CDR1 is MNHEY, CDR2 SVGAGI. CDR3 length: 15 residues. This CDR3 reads CASSYSAGGADTQYF. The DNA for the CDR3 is TGTGCCAGCAGTTACTCGGCGGGGGGGGCAGATACGCAGTATTTT.

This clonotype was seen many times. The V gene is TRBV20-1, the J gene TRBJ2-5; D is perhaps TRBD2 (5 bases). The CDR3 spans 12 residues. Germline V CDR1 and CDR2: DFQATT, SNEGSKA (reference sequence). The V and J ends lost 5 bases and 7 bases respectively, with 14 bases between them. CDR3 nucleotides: TGCAGTGCTGCCGGGATAATGGGGACCCAGTACTTC. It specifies CSAAGIMGTQYF.

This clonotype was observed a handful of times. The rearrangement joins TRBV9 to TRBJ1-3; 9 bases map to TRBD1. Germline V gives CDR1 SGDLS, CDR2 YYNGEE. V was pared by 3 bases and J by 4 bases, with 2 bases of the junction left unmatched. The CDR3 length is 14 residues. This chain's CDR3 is CASSGTGGGNTIYF. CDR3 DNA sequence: TGTGCCAGCAGCGGAACAGGGGGCGGAAACACCATATATTTT.

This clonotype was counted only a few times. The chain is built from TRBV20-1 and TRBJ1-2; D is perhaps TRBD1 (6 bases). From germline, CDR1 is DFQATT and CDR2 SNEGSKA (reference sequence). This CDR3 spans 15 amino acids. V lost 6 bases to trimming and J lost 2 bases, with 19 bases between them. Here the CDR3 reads CSANPPGHKNYGYTF. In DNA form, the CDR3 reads TGCAGTGCCAATCCTCCGGGACACAAAAACTATGGCTACACCTTC.

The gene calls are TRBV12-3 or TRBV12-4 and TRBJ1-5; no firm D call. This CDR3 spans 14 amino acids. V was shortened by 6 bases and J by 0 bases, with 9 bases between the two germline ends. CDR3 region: CASSRTDSNQPQHF. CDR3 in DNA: TGTGCCAGCAGCCGGACGGATAGCAATCAGCCCCAGCATTTT.

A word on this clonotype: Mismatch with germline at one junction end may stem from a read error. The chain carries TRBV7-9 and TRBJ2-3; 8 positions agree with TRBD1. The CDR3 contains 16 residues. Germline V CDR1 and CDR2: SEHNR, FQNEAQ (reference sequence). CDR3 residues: CVSSYTGGPSTDTQYF. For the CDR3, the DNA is TGTGTCAGCAGCTATACAGGGGGTCCAAGCACAGATACGCAGTATTTT.

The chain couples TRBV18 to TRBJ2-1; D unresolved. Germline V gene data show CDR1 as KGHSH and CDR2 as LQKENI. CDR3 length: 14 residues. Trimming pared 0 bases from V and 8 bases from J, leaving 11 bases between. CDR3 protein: CASSPPGLLDEQFF. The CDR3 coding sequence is TGTGCCAGCTCACCACCTGGGCTTTTGGATGAGCAGTTCTTC.

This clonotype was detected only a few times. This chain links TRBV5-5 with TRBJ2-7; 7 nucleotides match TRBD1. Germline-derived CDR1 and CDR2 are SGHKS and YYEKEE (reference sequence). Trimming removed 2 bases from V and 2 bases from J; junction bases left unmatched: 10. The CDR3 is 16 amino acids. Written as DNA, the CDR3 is TGTGCCAGCAGCTTAGGCACAGGGGCTACAGCCTACGAGCAGTACTTC. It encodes CASSLGTGATAYEQYF.

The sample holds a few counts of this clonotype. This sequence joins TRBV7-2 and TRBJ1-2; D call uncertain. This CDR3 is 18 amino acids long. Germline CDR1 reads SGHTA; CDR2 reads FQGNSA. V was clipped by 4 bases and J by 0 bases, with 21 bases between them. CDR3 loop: CASSSSSGSISPNYGYTF. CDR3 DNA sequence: TGTGCCAGCAGCTCCTCCTCTGGGTCCATATCACCTAACTATGGCTACACCTTC.

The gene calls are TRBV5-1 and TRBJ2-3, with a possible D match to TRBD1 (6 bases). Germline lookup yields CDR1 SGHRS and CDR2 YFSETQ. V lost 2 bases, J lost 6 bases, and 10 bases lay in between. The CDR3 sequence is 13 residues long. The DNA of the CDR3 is TGCGCCAGCAGCTTCTGGGGGCGGGATACGCAGTATTTT. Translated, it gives CASSFWGRDTQYF.

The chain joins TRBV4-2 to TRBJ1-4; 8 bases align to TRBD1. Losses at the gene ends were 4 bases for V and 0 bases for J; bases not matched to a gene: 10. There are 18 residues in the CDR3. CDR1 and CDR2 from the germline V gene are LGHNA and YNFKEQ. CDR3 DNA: TGTGCCAGCAGCCGGGTAAGGGGACAGGAGGCAACTAATGAAAAACTGTTTTTT. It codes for CASSRVRGQEATNEKLFF.

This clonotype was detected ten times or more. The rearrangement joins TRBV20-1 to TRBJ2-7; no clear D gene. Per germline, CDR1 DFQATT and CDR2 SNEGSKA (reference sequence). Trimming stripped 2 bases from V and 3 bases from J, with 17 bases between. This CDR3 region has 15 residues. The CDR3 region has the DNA TGCAGTGCTAGACCCCGAGGCCCAGGCTACTACGAGCAGTACTTC. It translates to CSARPRGPGYYEQYF.